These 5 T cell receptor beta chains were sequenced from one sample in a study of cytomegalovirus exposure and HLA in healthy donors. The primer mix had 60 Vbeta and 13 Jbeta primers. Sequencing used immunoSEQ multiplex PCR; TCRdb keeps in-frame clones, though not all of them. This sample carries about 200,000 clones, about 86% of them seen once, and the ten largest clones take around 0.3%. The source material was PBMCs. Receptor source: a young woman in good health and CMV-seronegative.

CDR3 sequence (DNA): TGCAGTGCTAATAGTCAGCGGGTTTACTTC. Protein product: CSANSQRVYF. The chain has TRBV20-1 and TRBJ2-7, with D tentatively TRBD2 (6 bases). V gave up 4 bases and J gave up 13 bases, with 14 bases separating them. In germline, CDR1 is DFQATT, CDR2 SNEGSKA (reference sequence). This CDR3 has 10 amino acids.

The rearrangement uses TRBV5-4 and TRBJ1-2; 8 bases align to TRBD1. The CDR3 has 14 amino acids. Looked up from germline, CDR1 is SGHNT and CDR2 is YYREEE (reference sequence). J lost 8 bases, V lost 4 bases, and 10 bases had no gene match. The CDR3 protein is CASSPGPGTGGYTF. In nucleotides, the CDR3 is TGTGCCAGCAGCCCCGGACCCGGGACAGGAGGCTACACCTTC.

The CDR3 spells CASSLAPRTGLNSPLHF. CDR3 nucleotide sequence: TGTGCCAGCAGCTTAGCGCCTAGGACAGGGTTGAATTCACCCCTCCACTTT. The chain has TRBV7-8 and TRBJ1-6; 8 nucleotides match TRBD1. Germline trimming cut 0 bases from V and 7 bases from J; bases unmatched to any gene: 8. The CDR3 totals 17 residues. CDR1 is SGHVS and CDR2 is FQNEAQ in the germline V gene.

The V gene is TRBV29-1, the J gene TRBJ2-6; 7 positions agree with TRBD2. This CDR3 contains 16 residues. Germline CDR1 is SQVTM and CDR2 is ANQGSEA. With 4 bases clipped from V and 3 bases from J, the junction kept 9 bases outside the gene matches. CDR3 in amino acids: CSVGRGGGVGANVLTF. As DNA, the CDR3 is TGCAGCGTTGGTCGCGGGGGAGGGGTTGGGGCCAACGTCCTGACTTTC.

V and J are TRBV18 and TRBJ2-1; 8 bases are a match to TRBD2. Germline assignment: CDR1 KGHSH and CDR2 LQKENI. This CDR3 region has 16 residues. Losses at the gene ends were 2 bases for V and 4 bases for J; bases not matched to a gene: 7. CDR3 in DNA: TGTGCCAGCTCACCAAGGCTAGCGGGTGATTACAATGAGCAGTTCTTC. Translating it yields CASSPRLAGDYNEQFF. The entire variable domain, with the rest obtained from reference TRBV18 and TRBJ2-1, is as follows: NAGVMQNPRHLVRRRGQEARLRCSPMKGHSHVYWYRQLPEEGLKFMVYLQKENIIDESGMPKERFSAEFPKEGPSILRIQQVVRGDSAAYFCASSPRLAGDYNEQFFGPGTRLTVL.